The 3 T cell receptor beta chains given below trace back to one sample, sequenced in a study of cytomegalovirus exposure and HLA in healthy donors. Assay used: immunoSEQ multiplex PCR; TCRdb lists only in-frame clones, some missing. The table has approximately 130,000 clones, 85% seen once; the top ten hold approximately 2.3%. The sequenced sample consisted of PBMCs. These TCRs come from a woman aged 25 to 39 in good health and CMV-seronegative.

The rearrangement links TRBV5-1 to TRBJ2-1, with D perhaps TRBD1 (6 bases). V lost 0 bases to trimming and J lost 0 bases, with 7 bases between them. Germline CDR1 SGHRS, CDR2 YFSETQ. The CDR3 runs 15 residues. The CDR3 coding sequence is TGCGCCAGCAGCTTGGGACAGGTCTCCTACAATGAGCAGTTCTTC. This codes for CASSLGQVSYNEQFF.

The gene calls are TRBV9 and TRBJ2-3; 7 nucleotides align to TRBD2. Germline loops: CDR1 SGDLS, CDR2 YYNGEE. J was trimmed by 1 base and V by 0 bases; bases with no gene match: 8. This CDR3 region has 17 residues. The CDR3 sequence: CASSVVGVGRGTDTQYF. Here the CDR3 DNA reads TGTGCCAGCAGCGTAGTAGGTGTTGGGAGGGGCACAGATACGCAGTATTTT.

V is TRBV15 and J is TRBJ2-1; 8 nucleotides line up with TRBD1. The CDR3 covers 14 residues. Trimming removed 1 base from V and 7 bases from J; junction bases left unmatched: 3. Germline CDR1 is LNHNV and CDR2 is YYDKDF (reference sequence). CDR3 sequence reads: CATSRGRQGNEQFF. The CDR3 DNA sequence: TGTGCCACCAGCAGAGGGAGACAGGGGAATGAGCAGTTCTTC.